The source of this TCR beta chain is a study of OX40 agonist ivuxolimab in advanced cancers. Clones were read by immunoSEQ multiplex PCR, and TCRdb kept only the in-frame ones, dropping some. The table lists tens of thousands of clones, about 90% of them singletons. Findings and limits, study-wide: Clonal expansion from baseline to week 6 occurred in both CD4+ and CD8+ T cells. On average, CD8+ T cells showed a greater number of expanded clones than CD4+.

Remarks on this clone: The target antigen is unknown.

Trimming took 4 bases from V and 8 from J, leaving 10 bases between them. The germline CDR1 and CDR2 sequences are SGDLS and YYNGEE. This CDR3 is built from 12 residues. This chain connects TRBV9 to TRBJ2-1, with D maybe TRBD1 (6 bases). The sequence was collected from an adult with an advanced solid tumor such as melanoma, head and neck, liver or kidney cancer. This specimen consisted of CD4+ or CD8+ T cells sorted from blood, obtained in a trial of the OX40 agonist ivuxolimab. CDR3 coding DNA: TGTGCCAGCAGCCCCAGGGGTTATGAGCAGTTCTTC. Protein: CASSPRGYEQFF.